The subject of this entry is one TCR beta chain. CDR1 SGHVS and CDR2 FNYEAQ come from the germline V gene. The CDR3 loop spans 16 amino acids. Trimming cost V 1 base and J 1 base, with 13 bases left between them. The source of the sample is a study of blood T cells in healthy people across ages. A J-beta primer mix and a sample-barcoded 5' primer were used in a second PCR of about 7 to 12 cycles. In TCRdb, the 5' RACE reads were re-called with MiXCR into one record per CDR3 protein. In the table there are nearly 800,000 distinct CDR3 sequences, roughly three fifths of which are singletons. The clonotype was recovered from a middle-aged man in good health. The gene calls are TRBV7-6 and TRBJ2-5; D unresolved. Sequencing input: blood. The CDR3 nucleotides read TGTGCCAGCAGCTTAGGAGTCCACTCCAGCCAAGAGACCCAGTACTTC. Its protein product is CASSLGVHSSQETQYF.